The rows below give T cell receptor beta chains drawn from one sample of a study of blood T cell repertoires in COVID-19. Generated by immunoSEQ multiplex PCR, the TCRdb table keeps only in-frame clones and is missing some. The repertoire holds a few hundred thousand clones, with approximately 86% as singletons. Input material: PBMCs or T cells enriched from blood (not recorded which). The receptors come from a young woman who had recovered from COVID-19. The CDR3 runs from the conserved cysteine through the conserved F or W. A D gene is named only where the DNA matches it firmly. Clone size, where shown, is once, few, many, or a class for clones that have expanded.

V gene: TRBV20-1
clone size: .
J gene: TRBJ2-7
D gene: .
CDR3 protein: CSAGVNEQYF
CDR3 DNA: TGCAGTGCCGGGGTAAACGAGCAGTACTTC

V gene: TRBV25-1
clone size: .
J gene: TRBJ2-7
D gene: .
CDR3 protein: CASSALREQYF
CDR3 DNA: TGTGCCAGCAGTGCCCTGCGCGAGCAGTACTTC

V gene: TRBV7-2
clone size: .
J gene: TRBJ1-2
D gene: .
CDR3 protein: CASSLRTGNYGYTF
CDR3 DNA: TGTGCCAGCAGCTTAAGAACAGGGAACTATGGCTACACCTTC

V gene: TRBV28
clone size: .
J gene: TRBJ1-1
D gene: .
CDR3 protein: CASLFGLWTEAFF
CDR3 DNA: TGTGCCAGCCTATTCGGGTTGTGGACTGAAGCTTTCTTT

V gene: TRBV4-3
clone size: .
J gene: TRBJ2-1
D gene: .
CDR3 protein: CASSQGGTAVNEQFF
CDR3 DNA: TGCGCCAGCAGCCAAGGAGGTACAGCGGTCAATGAGCAGTTCTTC

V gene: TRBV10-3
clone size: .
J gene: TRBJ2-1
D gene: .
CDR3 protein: CAIGRGNEQFF
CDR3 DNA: TGTGCCATAGGGAGGGGGAATGAGCAGTTCTTC

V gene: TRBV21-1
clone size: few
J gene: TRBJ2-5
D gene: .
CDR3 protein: CASTTTKSGTGEETQYF
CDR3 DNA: TGTGCCAGCACCACTACTAAATCCGGGACAGGGGAAGAGACCCAGTACTTC

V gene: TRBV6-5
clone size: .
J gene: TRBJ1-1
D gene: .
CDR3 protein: CASRIGGGFSEAFF
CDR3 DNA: TGTGCCAGCAGGATTGGGGGGGGGTTCTCTGAAGCTTTCTTT

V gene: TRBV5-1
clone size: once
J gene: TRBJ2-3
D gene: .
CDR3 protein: CASSLEVAGRTDTQYF
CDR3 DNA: TGCGCCAGCAGCTTGGAAGTGGCGGGACGCACAGATACGCAGTATTTT

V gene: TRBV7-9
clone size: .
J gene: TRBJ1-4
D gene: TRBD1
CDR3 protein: CASSSTGGPAQEKLFF
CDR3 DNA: TGTGCCAGCAGCTCCACAGGGGGCCCAGCGCAGGAAAAACTGTTTTTT

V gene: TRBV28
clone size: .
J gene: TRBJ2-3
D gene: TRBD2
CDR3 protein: CASSLLVAGNTQYF
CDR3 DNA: TGTGCCAGCAGTTTACTAGTAGCGGGAAATACGCAGTATTTT

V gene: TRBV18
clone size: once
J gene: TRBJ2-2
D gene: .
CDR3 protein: CASSGGSSTGELFF
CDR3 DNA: TGTGCCAGCTCAGGAGGGTCGAGCACCGGGGAGCTGTTTTTT

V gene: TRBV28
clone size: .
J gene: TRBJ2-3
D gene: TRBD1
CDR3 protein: CASSHRGLGLGDTQYF
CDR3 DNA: TGTGCCAGCAGCCACAGGGGGTTAGGGCTCGGAGATACGCAGTATTTT

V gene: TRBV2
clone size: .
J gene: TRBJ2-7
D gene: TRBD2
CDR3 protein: CASARWSGLAGGQSYEQYF
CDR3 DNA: TGTGCCAGCGCTCGGTGGTCGGGACTAGCGGGGGGGCAGTCCTACGAGCAGTACTTC

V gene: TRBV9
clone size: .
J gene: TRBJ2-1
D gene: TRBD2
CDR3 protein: CASSPTSGTYNEQFF
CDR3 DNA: TGTGCCAGCAGCCCAACTAGCGGGACCTACAATGAGCAGTTCTTC

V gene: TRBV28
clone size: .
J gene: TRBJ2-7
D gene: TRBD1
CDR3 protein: CASSFSTATGDSYEQYF
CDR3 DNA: TGTGCCAGCAGTTTTTCGACCGCGACAGGGGACTCCTACGAGCAGTACTTC

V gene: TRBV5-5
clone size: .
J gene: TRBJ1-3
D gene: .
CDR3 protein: CASSLTGSGNTIYF
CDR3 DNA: TGTGCCAGCAGCTTGACAGGCTCTGGAAACACCATATATTTT

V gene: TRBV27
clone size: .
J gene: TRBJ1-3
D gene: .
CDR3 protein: CASSGLGGPGNTIYF
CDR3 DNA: TGTGCCAGCAGTGGCCTAGGAGGCCCTGGAAACACCATATATTTT

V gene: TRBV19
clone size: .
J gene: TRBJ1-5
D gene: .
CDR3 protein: CASSTLGRDIPGGNQPQHF
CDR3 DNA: TGTGCCAGTAGTACACTAGGCCGGGACATCCCTGGGGGCAATCAGCCCCAGCATTTT

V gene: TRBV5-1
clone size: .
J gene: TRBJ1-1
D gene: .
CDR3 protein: CASNMEGGNTEAFF
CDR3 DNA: TGCGCCAGCAACATGGAAGGGGGGAACACTGAAGCTTTCTTT

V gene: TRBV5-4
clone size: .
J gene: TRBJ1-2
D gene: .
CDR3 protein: CASSPRPGGYGYTF
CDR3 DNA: TGTGCCAGCAGCCCACGGCCGGGAGGCTATGGCTACACCTTC

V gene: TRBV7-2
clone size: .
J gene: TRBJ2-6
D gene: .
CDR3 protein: CASSLGRAGANVLTF
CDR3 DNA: TGTGCCAGCAGCTTAGGACGGGCTGGGGCCAACGTCCTGACTTTC

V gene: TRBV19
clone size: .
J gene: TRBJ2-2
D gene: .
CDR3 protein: CASSALATNTGELFF
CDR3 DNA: TGTGCCAGTAGTGCACTAGCTACGAACACCGGGGAGCTGTTTTTT

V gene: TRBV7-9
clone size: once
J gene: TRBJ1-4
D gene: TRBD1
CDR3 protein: CASSPRQGEAEKLFF
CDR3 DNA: TGTGCCAGCAGCCCCCGACAGGGGGAGGCTGAAAAACTGTTTTTT

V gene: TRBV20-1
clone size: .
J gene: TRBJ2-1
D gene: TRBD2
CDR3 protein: CSASLLAGGGVNEQFF
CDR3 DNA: TGCAGTGCTAGTCTTCTAGCGGGAGGGGGGGTGAATGAGCAGTTCTTC

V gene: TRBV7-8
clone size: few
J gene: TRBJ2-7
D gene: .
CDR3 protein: CASSQGAAAQYF
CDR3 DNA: TGTGCCAGCAGCCAGGGAGCCGCCGCGCAGTACTTC

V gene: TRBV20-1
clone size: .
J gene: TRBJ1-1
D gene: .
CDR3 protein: CSASPGYTEAFF
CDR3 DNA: TGCAGTGCTAGTCCAGGCTACACTGAAGCTTTCTTT

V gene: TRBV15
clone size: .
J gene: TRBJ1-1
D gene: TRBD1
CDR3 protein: CATSGRQGLNTEAFF
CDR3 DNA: TGTGCCACCAGCGGCCGACAGGGGTTGAACACTGAAGCTTTCTTT

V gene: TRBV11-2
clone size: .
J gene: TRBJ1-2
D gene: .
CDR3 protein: CASSRSGGHYGYTF
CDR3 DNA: TGTGCCAGCAGCAGATCCGGGGGACACTATGGCTACACCTTC

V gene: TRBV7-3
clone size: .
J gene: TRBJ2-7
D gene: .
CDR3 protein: CASSQFAGAEQYF
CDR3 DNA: TGTGCCAGCAGCCAATTCGCGGGGGCGGAGCAGTACTTC

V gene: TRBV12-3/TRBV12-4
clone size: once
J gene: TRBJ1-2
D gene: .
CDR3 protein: CASSRDSYGYTF
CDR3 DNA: TGTGCCAGCAGCCGCGACAGCTATGGCTACACCTTC

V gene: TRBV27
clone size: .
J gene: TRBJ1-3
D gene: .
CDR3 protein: CANLESSGNTIYF
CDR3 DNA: TGTGCCAACCTAGAGAGCTCTGGAAACACCATATATTTT

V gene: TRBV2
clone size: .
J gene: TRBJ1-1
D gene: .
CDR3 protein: CASSRSQNMNTEAFF
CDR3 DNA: TGTGCCAGCAGCCGCTCACAGAATATGAACACTGAAGCTTTCTTT

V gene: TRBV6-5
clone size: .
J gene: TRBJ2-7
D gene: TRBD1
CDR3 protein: CASSTGQGYRYEQYF
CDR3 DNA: TGTGCCAGCAGCACCGGACAGGGTTATCGCTACGAGCAGTACTTC

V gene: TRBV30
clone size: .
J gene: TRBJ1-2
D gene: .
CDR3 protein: CAWSVYVGYTF
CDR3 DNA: TGTGCCTGGAGTGTATATGTTGGCTACACCTTC

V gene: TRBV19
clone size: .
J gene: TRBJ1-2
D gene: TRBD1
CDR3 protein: CASSIDPFTRGYGYTF
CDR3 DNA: TGTGCCAGTAGTATAGATCCATTTACCAGGGGGTACGGCTACACCTTC

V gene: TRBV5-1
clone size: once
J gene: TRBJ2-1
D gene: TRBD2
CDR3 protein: CASSLGTSGSAYNEQFF
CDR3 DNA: TGCGCCAGCAGCCTGGGGACTAGCGGGAGCGCCTACAATGAGCAGTTCTTC

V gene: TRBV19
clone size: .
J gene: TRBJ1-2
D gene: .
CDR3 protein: CASSIQVVNYGYTF
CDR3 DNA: TGTGCCAGTAGTATTCAGGTCGTCAACTATGGCTACACCTTC

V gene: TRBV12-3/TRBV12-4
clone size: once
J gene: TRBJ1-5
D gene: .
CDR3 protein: CASSLAGAQHF
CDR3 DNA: TGTGCCAGCAGTTTGGCCGGGGCCCAGCATTTT

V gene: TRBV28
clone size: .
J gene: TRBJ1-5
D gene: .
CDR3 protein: CASSLLREDQPQHF
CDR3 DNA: TGTGCCAGCAGTTTACTCCGGGAAGATCAGCCCCAGCATTTT

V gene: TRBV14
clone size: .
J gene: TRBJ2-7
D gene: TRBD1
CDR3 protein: CASSTTPGGWYEQYF
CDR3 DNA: TGTGCCAGCAGCACAACCCCAGGGGGCTGGTACGAGCAGTACTTC

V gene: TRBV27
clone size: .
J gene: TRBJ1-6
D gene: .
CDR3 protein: CASSFLQANSPLHF
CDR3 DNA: TGTGCCAGCAGTTTCTTGCAGGCAAATTCACCCCTCCACTTT

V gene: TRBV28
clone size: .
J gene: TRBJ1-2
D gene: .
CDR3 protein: CASAVSPLKYGYTF
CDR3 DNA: TGTGCCAGCGCAGTCAGTCCCCTTAAGTATGGCTACACCTTC

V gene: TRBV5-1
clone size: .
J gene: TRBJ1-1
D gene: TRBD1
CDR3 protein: CASSLLGTAINEAFF
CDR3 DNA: TGCGCCAGCAGCTTGCTCGGGACAGCTATAAATGAAGCTTTCTTT

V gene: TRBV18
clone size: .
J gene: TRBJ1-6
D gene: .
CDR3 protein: CASSLTLVEPNNSPLHF
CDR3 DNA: TGTGCCAGCTCACTTACCCTCGTGGAGCCCAATAATTCACCCCTCCACTTT

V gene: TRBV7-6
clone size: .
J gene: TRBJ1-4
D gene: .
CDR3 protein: CASSLRAGPEKLFF
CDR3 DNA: TGTGCCAGCAGCTTAAGGGCAGGGCCGGAAAAACTGTTTTTT

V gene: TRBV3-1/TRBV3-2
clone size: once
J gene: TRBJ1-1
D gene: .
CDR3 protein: CASSQDMRAEAFF
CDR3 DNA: TGTGCCAGCAGCCAAGACATGAGGGCGGAAGCTTTCTTT

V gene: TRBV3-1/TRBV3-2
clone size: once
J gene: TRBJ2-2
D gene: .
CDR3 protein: CASSPRFDTGELFF
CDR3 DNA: TGTGCCAGCAGCCCTAGGTTCGACACCGGGGAGCTGTTTTTT

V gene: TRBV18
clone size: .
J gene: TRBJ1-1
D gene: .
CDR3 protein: CASSTGRNTEAFF
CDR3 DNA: TGTGCCAGCTCAACAGGACGGAACACTGAAGCTTTCTTT

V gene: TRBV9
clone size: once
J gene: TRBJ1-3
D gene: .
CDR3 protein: CASSRQSYSGNTIYF
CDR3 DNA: TGTGCCAGCAGCCGACAGTCTTACTCTGGAAACACCATATATTTT

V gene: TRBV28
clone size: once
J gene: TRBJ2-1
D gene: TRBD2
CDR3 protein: CASSPSGIAYNEQFF
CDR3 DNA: TGTGCCAGCAGCCCAAGCGGGATTGCCTACAATGAGCAGTTCTTC

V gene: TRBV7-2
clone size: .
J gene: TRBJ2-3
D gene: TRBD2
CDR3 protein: CASSLTSGPDTQYF
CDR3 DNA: TGTGCCAGCAGCTTGACTAGCGGCCCGGATACGCAGTATTTT

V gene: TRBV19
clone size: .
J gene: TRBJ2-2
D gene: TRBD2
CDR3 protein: CASSSLAFSGELFF
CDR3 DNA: TGTGCCAGTAGTTCACTAGCGTTTTCCGGGGAGCTGTTTTTT

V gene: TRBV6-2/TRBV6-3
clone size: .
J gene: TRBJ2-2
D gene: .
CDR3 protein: CASSYQTGYTGELFF
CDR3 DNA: TGTGCCAGCAGTTATCAGACAGGATATACCGGGGAGCTGTTTTTT

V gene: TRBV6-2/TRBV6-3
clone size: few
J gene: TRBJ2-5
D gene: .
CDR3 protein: CASSYSAEGTQYF
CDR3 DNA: TGTGCCAGCAGTTACTCTGCGGAGGGGACCCAGTACTTC

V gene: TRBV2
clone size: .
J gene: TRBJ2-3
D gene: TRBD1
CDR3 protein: CASSLTTGGLSDTQYF
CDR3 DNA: TGTGCCAGCAGTCTCACGACAGGGGGACTTTCAGATACGCAGTATTTT

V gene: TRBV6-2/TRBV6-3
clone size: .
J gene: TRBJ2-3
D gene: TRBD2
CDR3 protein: CASSYLGGRGTDTQYF
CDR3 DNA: TGTGCCAGCAGTTACTTGGGAGGGCGAGGCACAGATACGCAGTATTTT

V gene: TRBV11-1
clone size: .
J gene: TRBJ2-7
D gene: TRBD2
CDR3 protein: CASTDGLADEQYF
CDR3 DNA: TGTGCCAGCACCGACGGACTAGCCGACGAGCAGTACTTC

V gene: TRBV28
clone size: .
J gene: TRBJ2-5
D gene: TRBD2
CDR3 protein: CASSPWGGRAEETQYF
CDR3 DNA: TGTGCCAGCAGTCCATGGGGCGGGAGGGCCGAAGAGACCCAGTACTTC

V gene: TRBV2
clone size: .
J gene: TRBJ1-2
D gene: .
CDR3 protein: CASSEGQGTYGYTF
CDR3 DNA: TGTGCCAGCAGTGAAGGGCAGGGAACCTATGGCTACACCTTC